This T cell receptor (beta chain) originates from a study of identical twins. The study, taken as a whole, reports: Potential partial confounding of zero-insertion analyses by invariant MAIT and iNKT cells was noted.

Germline loops: CDR1 ENHRY, CDR2 SYGVKD. The CDR3 runs to 15 residues. V was trimmed by 0 bases and J by 5 bases, leaving 13 bases between them. TCRdb passed the 5' RACE reads through MiXCR, listing each CDR3 protein once. The data hold fewer than 450,000 distinct CDR3 sequences, with 9% observed a single time. This clonotype was observed a few times. The antigen remains unidentified. Source material: naive T cells sorted from blood. The V gene is TRBV10-3, the J gene TRBJ2-5; D ambiguous. The sequence was obtained from a woman between 45 and 60 years old in good health. Written as DNA, the CDR3 is TGTGCCATCAGTGAGTCACGAGCCTTTCTGGAGACCCAGTACTTC. Protein product: CAISESRAFLETQYF.